Listed below are T cell receptor beta chains from one sample, sequenced in a study of early T cells in non-severe SARS-CoV-2 infection. A single record per CDR3 protein comes from TCRdb applying MiXCR to the 5' RACE reads. The sample yields about 48,000 distinct CDR3 sequences, around 7.7% seen once. The sequenced sample consisted of whole blood. The receptors here all came from an adult who was a healthcare worker with PCR-confirmed SARS-CoV-2 infection or an uninfected control (not recorded which). Both conserved end residues are part of each CDR3. The D gene is left open where the match is weak. Rows may omit the clone size; those that give it use once, few, many or a size class.

>TRBV30|TRBD1|TRBJ1-5|many
TGTGCCTGGAGTACAGGGGCCATGTATAGCAATCAGCCCCAGCATTTT
CAWSTGAMYSNQPQHF
>TRBV25-1|NA|TRBJ1-3|many
TGTGCCAGCACCCACTCAATTACAGGGAAGAATGGAAACACCATATATTTT
CASTHSITGKNGNTIYF
>TRBV7-9|TRBD1|TRBJ1-6|few
TGTGCCAGCAGCTCCGGGACAGGGGATTCACCCCTCCACTTT
CASSSGTGDSPLHF
>TRBV6-5|TRBD2|TRBJ2-3|NA
TGTGCCAGCAGTTACCTCGCCCAGCGGGGGGGCCGGGGAGATACGCAGTATTTT
CASSYLAQRGGRGDTQYF
>TRBV27|NA|TRBJ2-1|many
TGTGCCAGCAGGGGGTCTGGGGTCTACAATGAGCAGTTCTTC
CASRGSGVYNEQFF
>TRBV12-3/TRBV12-4|NA|TRBJ1-4|many
TGTGCCAGCAGAGTGGGGGGTTGGAGAGAAAAACTGTTTTTT
CASRVGGWREKLFF
>TRBV29-1|NA|TRBJ2-7|many
TGCAGCGTTGTGTCCTCCTACGAGCAGTACTTC
CSVVSSYEQYF
>TRBV11-2|NA|TRBJ1-1|many
TGTGCCAGCAGCTTAGTCAGTGGGCCTGGGGACACTGAAGCTTTCTTT
CASSLVSGPGDTEAFF
>TRBV18|NA|TRBJ1-1|many
TGTGCCAGCTCACCGGACAGTTTGAACACTGAAGCTTTCTTT
CASSPDSLNTEAFF
>TRBV29-1|NA|TRBJ2-3|few
TGCAGCGTTGACGACAGTAATACGCAGTATTTT
CSVDDSNTQYF
>TRBV21-1|NA|TRBJ2-3|NA
TGTGCCAGCAGCAAAGGGCGGAACACCTCTAGCACAGATACGCAGTATTTT
CASSKGRNTSSTDTQYF
>TRBV5-5|NA|TRBJ2-6|few
TGTGCCAGCAGCTTCATCTACTCTGGGGCCAACGTCCTGACTTTC
CASSFIYSGANVLTF
>TRBV12-3/TRBV12-4|TRBD1|TRBJ1-5|many
TGTGCCAGCAGTTTATGGACAGGGGAGCAGCCCCAGCATTTT
CASSLWTGEQPQHF
>TRBV6-2/TRBV6-3|NA|TRBJ2-7|NA
TGTGCCAGCAGTTACACTTTAAGGGAGCAGTACTTC
CASSYTLREQYF
>TRBV6-1|NA|TRBJ2-5|NA
TGTGCCAGCACCCACAGCCAAGAGACCCAGTACTTC
CASTHSQETQYF
>TRBV12-3/TRBV12-4|NA|TRBJ1-1|NA
TGTGCCAGCACCCCCCTCTCAGGGGTGGCTGAAGCTTTCTTT
CASTPLSGVAEAFF
>TRBV6-2/TRBV6-3|NA|TRBJ2-1|NA
TGTGCCAGCAGTTACTTTGGCGGTGAGCAGTTCTTC
CASSYFGGEQFF
>TRBV5-1|TRBD1|TRBJ1-1|many
TGCGCCAGCAGCTGGGACAGGGACACTGAAGCTTTCTTT
CASSWDRDTEAFF
>TRBV3-1|NA|TRBJ2-1|NA
TGTGCCAGCAGCCAAGCAGGCGGAGGTGAGCAGTTCTTC
CASSQAGGGEQFF
>TRBV2|NA|TRBJ1-2|few
TGTGCCAGCAGTGAGTCCAGAATCACTTTTGGCTACACCTTC
CASSESRITFGYTF
>TRBV27|TRBD2|TRBJ2-7|NA
TGTGCCAGCAGTACCAGCGGGGCCCCCTCCTACGAGCAGTACTTC
CASSTSGAPSYEQYF
>TRBV24-1|TRBD1|TRBJ2-7|NA
TGTGCCACCAGTGAAACCGGGACAGGGGGCACCGAGCAGTACTTC
CATSETGTGGTEQYF
>TRBV9|NA|TRBJ2-5|NA
TGTGCCAGCAGTGCGGACGGCCTCAGGGAGACCCAGTACTTC
CASSADGLRETQYF
>TRBV2|NA|TRBJ2-1|few
TGTGCCAGCTCAACTAAGCAGCAGTTCTTC
CASSTKQQFF
>TRBV10-3|NA|TRBJ1-1|NA
TGTGCCATCAGTGTGCAGACCAACACTGAAGCTTTCTTT
CAISVQTNTEAFF
>TRBV25-1|NA|TRBJ1-1|many
TGTGCCAGCAGTATCGGCGGGGGGCGTAGAGACGCTTTCTTT
CASSIGGGRRDAFF
>TRBV5-1|TRBD1|TRBJ1-2|few
TGCGCCAGCAGCTGGGGACAGGGAGGAGCCTATGGCTACACCTTC
CASSWGQGGAYGYTF
>TRBV5-5|NA|TRBJ2-1|few
TGTGCCAGCCGCACCACGGGTGGGGCGAATGAGCAGTTCTTC
CASRTTGGANEQFF